The rows below give T cell receptor beta chains drawn from one sample of a study of radiation and T cells in renal cell carcinoma. Repertoires were generated with immunoSEQ multiplex PCR, while TCRdb's copy carries only in-frame clones and drops some. The profile covers around 130,000 clones, with 88% appearing a single time and nearly 6% taken by the ten largest. The sample here was blood, taken from a patient whose treatment included radiotherapy and nephrectomy. These receptors originate from a woman in her 70s with renal cell carcinoma. The CDR3 runs from the conserved cysteine through the conserved F or W. Each record gives: V gene, clone size, D gene, CDR3 protein. The D gene is left open where the match is weak. Size is omitted from some rows. Given values are once, few, many or a class for expanded clones.

v_call: TRBV7-8; clone_size: .; d_call: TRBD2; cdr3_aa: CASSLVASGAYEQYF
v_call: TRBV9; clone_size: .; d_call: TRBD2; cdr3_aa: CASSSRGAGRTDTQYF
v_call: TRBV29-1; clone_size: .; d_call: .; cdr3_aa: CSVDVFETGGTEAFF
v_call: TRBV7-9; clone_size: .; d_call: TRBD1; cdr3_aa: CASSPPGQGAYEQYF
v_call: TRBV7-9; clone_size: .; d_call: TRBD1; cdr3_aa: CASSSGQGFGSRQYF
v_call: TRBV7-2; clone_size: .; d_call: TRBD1; cdr3_aa: CASSSQGADTQYF
v_call: TRBV7-3; clone_size: .; d_call: TRBD1; cdr3_aa: CASSDGQGGKETQYF
v_call: TRBV28; clone_size: .; d_call: .; cdr3_aa: CASSLPPGEAFF
v_call: TRBV5-6; clone_size: .; d_call: TRBD2; cdr3_aa: CASSFSGTISLQTQYF
v_call: TRBV2; clone_size: .; d_call: .; cdr3_aa: CASSGVGVGASNQPQHF
v_call: TRBV2; clone_size: .; d_call: .; cdr3_aa: CASSVGLSPYEQYF
v_call: TRBV6-1; clone_size: .; d_call: TRBD2; cdr3_aa: CASRGGPGELFF
v_call: TRBV5-1; clone_size: once; d_call: .; cdr3_aa: CASRGVGASDEQFF
v_call: TRBV25-1; clone_size: once; d_call: .; cdr3_aa: CASSWGPNSPLHF
v_call: TRBV9; clone_size: .; d_call: TRBD1; cdr3_aa: CASTSRDRGQNSYTF
v_call: TRBV10-3; clone_size: .; d_call: TRBD2; cdr3_aa: CAISDGGRDTQYF
v_call: TRBV6-6; clone_size: once; d_call: .; cdr3_aa: CASSYGVATNEKLFF
v_call: TRBV5-1; clone_size: .; d_call: TRBD2; cdr3_aa: CASRLTGGVSYNEQFF
v_call: TRBV11-3; clone_size: .; d_call: TRBD2; cdr3_aa: CASSRDREVLAGRREQYF
v_call: TRBV10-3; clone_size: .; d_call: .; cdr3_aa: CAISESGGGDNQPQHF
v_call: TRBV6-5; clone_size: .; d_call: .; cdr3_aa: CASSYQPGRWEQFF
v_call: TRBV7-9; clone_size: .; d_call: .; cdr3_aa: CASSLAGSGSQETQYF
v_call: TRBV9; clone_size: .; d_call: .; cdr3_aa: CASSGDFPSYNSPLHF
v_call: TRBV6-6; clone_size: .; d_call: .; cdr3_aa: CASSYSFSSYEQYF
v_call: TRBV21-1; clone_size: .; d_call: .; cdr3_aa: CASSNTGRNQPQHF
v_call: TRBV19; clone_size: .; d_call: .; cdr3_aa: CASSLKRTDTQYF
v_call: TRBV30; clone_size: .; d_call: .; cdr3_aa: CAWARDGEKSGYTF
v_call: TRBV4-1; clone_size: .; d_call: .; cdr3_aa: CASSPGQSTDTQYF
v_call: TRBV5-1; clone_size: .; d_call: TRBD1; cdr3_aa: CASSLQAGGAGNTEAFF
v_call: TRBV5-1; clone_size: .; d_call: .; cdr3_aa: CASSLDLANYGYTF
v_call: TRBV5-1; clone_size: .; d_call: .; cdr3_aa: CASSGGLANTGELFF
v_call: TRBV7-9; clone_size: .; d_call: .; cdr3_aa: CASSLTGLDQPQHF
v_call: TRBV28; clone_size: .; d_call: TRBD1; cdr3_aa: CASSLGTANYGYTF